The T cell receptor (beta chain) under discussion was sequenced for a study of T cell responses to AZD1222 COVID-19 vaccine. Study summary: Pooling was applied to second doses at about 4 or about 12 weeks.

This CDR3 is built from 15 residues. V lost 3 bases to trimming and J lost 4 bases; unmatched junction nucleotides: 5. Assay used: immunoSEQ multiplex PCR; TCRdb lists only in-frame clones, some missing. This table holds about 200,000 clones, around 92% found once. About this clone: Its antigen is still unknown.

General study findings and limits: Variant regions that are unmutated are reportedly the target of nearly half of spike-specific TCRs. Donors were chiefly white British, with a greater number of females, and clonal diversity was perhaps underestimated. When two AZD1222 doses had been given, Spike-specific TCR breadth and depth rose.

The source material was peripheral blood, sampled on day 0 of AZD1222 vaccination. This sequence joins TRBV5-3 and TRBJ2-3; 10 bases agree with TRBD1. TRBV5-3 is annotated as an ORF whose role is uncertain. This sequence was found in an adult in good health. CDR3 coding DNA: TGTGCCAGAAGCTGGTGGACAGGGGGGGCAGATACGCAGTATTTT. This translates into CARSWWTGGADTQYF.